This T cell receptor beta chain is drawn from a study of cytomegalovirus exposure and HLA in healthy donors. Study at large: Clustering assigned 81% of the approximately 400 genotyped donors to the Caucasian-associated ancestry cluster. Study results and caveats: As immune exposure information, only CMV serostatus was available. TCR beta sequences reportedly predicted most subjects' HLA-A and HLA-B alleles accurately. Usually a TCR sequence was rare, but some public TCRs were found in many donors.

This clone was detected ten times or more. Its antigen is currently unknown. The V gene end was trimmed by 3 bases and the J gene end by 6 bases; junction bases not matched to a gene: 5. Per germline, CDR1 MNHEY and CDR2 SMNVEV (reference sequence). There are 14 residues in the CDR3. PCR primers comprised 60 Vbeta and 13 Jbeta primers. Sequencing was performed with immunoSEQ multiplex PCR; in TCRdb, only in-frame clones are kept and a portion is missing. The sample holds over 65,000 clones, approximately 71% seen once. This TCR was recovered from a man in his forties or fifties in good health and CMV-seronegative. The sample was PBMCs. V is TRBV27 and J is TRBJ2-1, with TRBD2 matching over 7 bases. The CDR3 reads CASSFRGLVNEQFF. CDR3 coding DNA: TGTGCCAGCAGTTTCCGAGGACTAGTCAATGAGCAGTTCTTC.